This section outlines one T cell receptor beta chain sequence together with its context. Its antigen is still unknown. This entry belongs to a study of a mutant IDH1 vaccine in newly diagnosed glioma. Study-wide context: The study started vaccination 4-6 weeks after radiotherapy alone, or with temozolomide cycles.

As for time point: week 35, safety follow-up. Alongside topical imiquimod, each dose of vaccine comprised 300 ug of mutant IDH1 20-mer peptide. Patients were given eight vaccinations, scheduled in weeks 1, 3, 5, 7, 11, 15, 19 and 23. This table comes from immunoSEQ multiplex PCR, and its TCRdb copy is limited to in-frame clones, with some not included. The sample includes around 31,000 clones, roughly 80% of them seen just once. Sequenced here: PBMCs, sampled from a glioma patient whose treatment included an IDH1 peptide vaccine. This receptor was obtained from a man younger than 45 with glioma.

Written as DNA, the CDR3 is TGCGCCAGCAGCCAAGTGGGACAGGCAGCATGGGGCTACACCTTC. Translating gives CASSQVGQAAWGYTF. The rearrangement links TRBV4-1 to TRBJ1-2; TRBD1 matches at 8 bases. Per the germline V gene, CDR1 is MGHRA and CDR2 is YSYEKL. V shed 1 base and J 8 bases; nucleotides not matched to a gene: 9. There are 15 residues in the CDR3.